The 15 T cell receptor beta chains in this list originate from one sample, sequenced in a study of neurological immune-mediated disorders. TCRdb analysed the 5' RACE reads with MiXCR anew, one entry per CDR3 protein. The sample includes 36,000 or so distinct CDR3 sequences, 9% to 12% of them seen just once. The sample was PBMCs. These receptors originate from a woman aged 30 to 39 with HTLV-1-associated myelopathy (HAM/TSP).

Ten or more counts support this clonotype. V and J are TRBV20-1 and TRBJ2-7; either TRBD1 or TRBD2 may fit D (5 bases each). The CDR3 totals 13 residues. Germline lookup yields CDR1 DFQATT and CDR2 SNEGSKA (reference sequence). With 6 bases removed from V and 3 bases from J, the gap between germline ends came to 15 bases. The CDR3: CSARAGAVYEQYF. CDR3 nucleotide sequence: TGCAGTGCGAGGGCCGGGGCCGTCTACGAGCAGTACTTC.

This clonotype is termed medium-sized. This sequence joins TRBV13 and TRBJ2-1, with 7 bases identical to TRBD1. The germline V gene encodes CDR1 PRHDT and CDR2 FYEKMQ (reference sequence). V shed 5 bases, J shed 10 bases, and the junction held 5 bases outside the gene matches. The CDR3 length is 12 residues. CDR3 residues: CASSLYRGEQFF. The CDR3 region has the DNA TGTGCCAGCAGCCTCTACAGGGGCGAGCAGTTCTTC.

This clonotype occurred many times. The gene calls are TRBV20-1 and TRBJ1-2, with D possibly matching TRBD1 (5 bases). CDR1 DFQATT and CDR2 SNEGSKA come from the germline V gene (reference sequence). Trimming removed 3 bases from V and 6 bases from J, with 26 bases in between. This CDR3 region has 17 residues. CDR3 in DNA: TGCAGTGCTAGGGGGGTGAACCGACTCGGGGAAGTGGATGGCTACACCTTC. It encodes CSARGVNRLGEVDGYTF.

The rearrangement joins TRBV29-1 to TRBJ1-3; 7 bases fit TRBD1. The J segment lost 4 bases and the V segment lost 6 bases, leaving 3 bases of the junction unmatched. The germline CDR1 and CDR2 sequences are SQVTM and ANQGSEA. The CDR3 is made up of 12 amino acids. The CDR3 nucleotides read TGCAGCGTACGGGACAGCGGAAACACCATATATTTT. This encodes CSVRDSGNTIYF.

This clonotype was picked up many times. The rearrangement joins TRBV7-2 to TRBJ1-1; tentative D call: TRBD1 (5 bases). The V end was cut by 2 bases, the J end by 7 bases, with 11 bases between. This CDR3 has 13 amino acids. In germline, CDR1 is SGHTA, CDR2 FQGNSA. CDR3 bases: TGTGCCAGCAGCTTAAACTCGAGGGGTGAAGCTTTCTTT. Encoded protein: CASSLNSRGEAFF.

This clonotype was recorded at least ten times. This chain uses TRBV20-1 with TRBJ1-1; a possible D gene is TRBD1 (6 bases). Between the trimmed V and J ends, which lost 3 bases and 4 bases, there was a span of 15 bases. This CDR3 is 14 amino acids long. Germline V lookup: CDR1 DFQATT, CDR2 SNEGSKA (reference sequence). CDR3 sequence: CSASRQAAVTEAFF. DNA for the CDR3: TGCAGTGCTAGCCGACAGGCGGCTGTCACTGAAGCTTTCTTT.

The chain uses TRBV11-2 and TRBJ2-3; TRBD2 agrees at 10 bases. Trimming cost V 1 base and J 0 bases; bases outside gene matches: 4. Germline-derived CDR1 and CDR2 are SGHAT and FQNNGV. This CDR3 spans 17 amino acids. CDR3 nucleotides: TGTGCCAGCAGCTTAGTACTAGCGGGGTATAGCACAGATACGCAGTATTTT. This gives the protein CASSLVLAGYSTDTQYF.

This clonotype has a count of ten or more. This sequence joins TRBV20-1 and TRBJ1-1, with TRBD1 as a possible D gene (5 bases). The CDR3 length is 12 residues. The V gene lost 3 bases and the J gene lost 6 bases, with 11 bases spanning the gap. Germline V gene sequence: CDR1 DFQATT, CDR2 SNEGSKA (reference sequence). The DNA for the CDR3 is TGCAGTGCTAGCCTGCAGGGTGCTGAAGCTTTCTTT. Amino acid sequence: CSASLQGAEAFF.

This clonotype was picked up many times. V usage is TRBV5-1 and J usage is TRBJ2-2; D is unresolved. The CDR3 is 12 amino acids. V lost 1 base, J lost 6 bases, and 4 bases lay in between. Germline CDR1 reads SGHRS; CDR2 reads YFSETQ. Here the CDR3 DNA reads TGCGCCAGCAGCTTGATTCCCGGGGAGCTGTTTTTT. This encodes CASSLIPGELFF.

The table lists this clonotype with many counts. The CDR3 nucleotides are TGTGCCAGCAGCCAAGATCTGGGACTAGCGGGGGCACCTTCCTACGAGCAGTACTTC. It specifies CASSQDLGLAGAPSYEQYF. The genes are TRBV4-2 and TRBJ2-7; 14 bases fit TRBD2. Germline V CDR1 and CDR2: LGHNA, YNFKEQ. Trimming at V came to 0 bases and at J to 1 base, leaving 8 bases not matched to a gene. This CDR3 region has 19 residues.

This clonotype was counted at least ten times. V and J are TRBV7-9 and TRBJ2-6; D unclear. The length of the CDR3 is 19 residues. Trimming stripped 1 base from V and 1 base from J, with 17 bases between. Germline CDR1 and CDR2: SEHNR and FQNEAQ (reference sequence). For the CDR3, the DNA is TGTGCCAGCAGCTTAGAACGGCACCTACTCGTATCTGGGGCCAACGTCCTGACTTTC. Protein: CASSLERHLLVSGANVLTF.

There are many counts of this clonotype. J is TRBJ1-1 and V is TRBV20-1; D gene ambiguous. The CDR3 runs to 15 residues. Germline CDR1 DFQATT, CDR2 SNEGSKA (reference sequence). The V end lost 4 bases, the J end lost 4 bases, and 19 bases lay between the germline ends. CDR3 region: CSAIVYVGFRTEAFF. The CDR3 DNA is TGCAGTGCTATAGTTTATGTGGGTTTTCGCACTGAAGCTTTCTTT.

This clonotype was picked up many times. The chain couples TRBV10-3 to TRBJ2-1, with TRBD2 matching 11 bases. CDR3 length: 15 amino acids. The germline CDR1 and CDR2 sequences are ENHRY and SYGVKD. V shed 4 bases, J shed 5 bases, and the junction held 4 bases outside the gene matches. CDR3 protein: CAISALAGGHNEQFF. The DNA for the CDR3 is TGTGCCATCAGTGCGCTAGCGGGGGGCCACAATGAGCAGTTCTTC.

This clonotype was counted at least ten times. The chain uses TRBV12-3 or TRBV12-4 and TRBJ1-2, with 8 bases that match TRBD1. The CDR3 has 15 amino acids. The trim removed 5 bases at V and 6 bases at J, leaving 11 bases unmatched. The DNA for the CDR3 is TGTGCCAGCAGTACCTCCGGGACAGGAGGTCATGGCTACACCTTC. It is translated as CASSTSGTGGHGYTF.

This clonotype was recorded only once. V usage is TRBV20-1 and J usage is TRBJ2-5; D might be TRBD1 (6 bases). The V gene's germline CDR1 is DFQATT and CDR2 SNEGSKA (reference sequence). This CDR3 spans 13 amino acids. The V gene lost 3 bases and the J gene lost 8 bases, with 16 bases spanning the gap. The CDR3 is CSASHRVADTQYF. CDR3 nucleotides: TGCAGTGCTAGTCACAGGGTCGCGGATACCCAGTACTTC.